This entry lists 2 T cell receptor beta chains sequenced from one sample in a study of T cells in Graves' hyperthyroidism and ophthalmopathy. The CDR3 regions of TCR beta were amplified from RNA transcripts. With the HTBI primer set, the TCR CDR3 went through a first round of RT-PCR. TCRdb redid the calling of the multiplex PCR reads with MiXCR, one entry per CDR3 protein. The data hold around 800,000 distinct CDR3 sequences, with roughly 40% observed a single time. The sequencing input was blood. These receptors all come from a young man with Graves' hyperthyroidism.

Written as DNA, the CDR3 is TGCGCCAGCAGTCAAGCTTCGGGGACAGACTTCCGTGGCTACACCTTC. It codes for CASSQASGTDFRGYTF. The chain employs TRBV5-1 and TRBJ1-2, with TRBD1 matching 7 bases. Looked up from germline, CDR1 is SGHRS and CDR2 is YFSETQ. The CDR3 is 16 amino acids. Germline trimming cut 5 bases from V and 7 bases from J; bases unmatched to any gene: 17. Combining the CDR3 with reference TRBV5-1 and TRBJ1-2 gives the whole variable domain KAGVTQTPRYLIKTRGQQVTLSCSPISGHRSVSWYQQTPGQGLQFLFEYFSETQRNKGNFPGRFSGRQFSNSRSEMNVSTLELGDSALYLCASSQASGTDFRGYTFGSGTRLTVV.

This chain uses TRBV11-2 with TRBJ2-2; 8 nucleotides line up with TRBD2. The CDR3 is made up of 17 amino acids. The V gene's germline CDR1 is SGHAT and CDR2 FQNNGV. V shed 2 bases, J shed 3 bases, and the junction held 8 bases outside the gene matches. As DNA, the CDR3 is TGTGCCAGCAGCTTATCGGGGGGGGGAACATACACCGGGGAGCTGTTTTTT. This codes for CASSLSGGGTYTGELFF. The full variable domain, its missing parts supplied by reference TRBV11-2 and TRBJ2-2, is EAGVAQSPRYKIIEKRQSVAFWCNPISGHATLYWYQQILGQGPKLLIQFQNNGVVDDSQLPKDRFSAERLKGVDSTLKIQPAKLEDSAVYLCASSLSGGGTYTGELFFGEGSRLTVL.